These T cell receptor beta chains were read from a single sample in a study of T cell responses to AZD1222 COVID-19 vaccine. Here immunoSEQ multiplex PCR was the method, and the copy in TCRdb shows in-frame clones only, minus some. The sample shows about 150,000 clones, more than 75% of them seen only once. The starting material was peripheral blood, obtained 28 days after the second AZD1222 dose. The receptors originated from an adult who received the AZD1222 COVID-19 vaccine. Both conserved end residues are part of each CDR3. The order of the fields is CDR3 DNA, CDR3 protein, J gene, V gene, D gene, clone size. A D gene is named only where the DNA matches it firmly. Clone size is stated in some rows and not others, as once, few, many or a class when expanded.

cdr3_nt: TGTGCCAGCAGCTTAATCGGGACAGGCCCTGGCTCCTACGAGCAGTACTTC
cdr3_aa: CASSLIGTGPGSYEQYF
j_call: TRBJ2-7
v_call: TRBV5-4
d_call: TRBD1
clone_size: -

cdr3_nt: TGTGCAAGTCGCGTACCCAAATGGGACAGGGGTTCAGATACGCAGTATTTT
cdr3_aa: CASRVPKWDRGSDTQYF
j_call: TRBJ2-3
v_call: TRBV12-2
d_call: -
clone_size: -

cdr3_nt: TGTGCCAGCAGCCTCAAGAGACAGAACACAGATACGCAGTATTTT
cdr3_aa: CASSLKRQNTDTQYF
j_call: TRBJ2-3
v_call: TRBV5-4
d_call: -
clone_size: -

cdr3_nt: TGTGCCAGCAGCCAAGTGCGGGGTGAACAAGAGACCCAGTACTTC
cdr3_aa: CASSQVRGEQETQYF
j_call: TRBJ2-5
v_call: TRBV3-1/TRBV3-2
d_call: -
clone_size: -

cdr3_nt: TGTGCCAGCAGTGGGGGAGCAGGGGTGGTTTGGAATGAGCAGTTCTTC
cdr3_aa: CASSGGAGVVWNEQFF
j_call: TRBJ2-1
v_call: TRBV6-1
d_call: -
clone_size: -

cdr3_nt: TGTGCCAGCGGCGCACCGGGACAGGGAAACTATGGCTACACCTTC
cdr3_aa: CASGAPGQGNYGYTF
j_call: TRBJ1-2
v_call: TRBV6-5
d_call: TRBD1
clone_size: -

cdr3_nt: TGTGCCAGCAGTGCGGGACTAGCGGTCTCCTACGAGCAGTACTTC
cdr3_aa: CASSAGLAVSYEQYF
j_call: TRBJ2-7
v_call: TRBV27
d_call: TRBD2
clone_size: -

cdr3_nt: TGTGCCACCAGCAAACAGGTAGGGTCCTACAATGAGCAGTTCTTC
cdr3_aa: CATSKQVGSYNEQFF
j_call: TRBJ2-1
v_call: TRBV15
d_call: -
clone_size: few

cdr3_nt: TGTGCCAGCAGCCCTAGACAGGGGGGTTACGAGCAGTACTTC
cdr3_aa: CASSPRQGGYEQYF
j_call: TRBJ2-7
v_call: TRBV11-2
d_call: TRBD1
clone_size: -

cdr3_nt: TGTGCCAGCAAACTTGTTCCGGGGCACGGCACAGATACGCAGTATTTT
cdr3_aa: CASKLVPGHGTDTQYF
j_call: TRBJ2-3
v_call: TRBV2
d_call: -
clone_size: many

cdr3_nt: TGTGCCAGCAGTCCCTCAGGAGGGCAGTACTTC
cdr3_aa: CASSPSGGQYF
j_call: TRBJ2-7
v_call: TRBV6-6
d_call: -
clone_size: many

cdr3_nt: TGTGCCGGCCAACCAACCAGTGAAGCTTTCTTT
cdr3_aa: CAGQPTSEAFF
j_call: TRBJ1-1
v_call: TRBV30
d_call: -
clone_size: once

cdr3_nt: TGTGCTAGTGGTTTGCAACAGGGGGGCGTAGGCTACACCTTC
cdr3_aa: CASGLQQGGVGYTF
j_call: TRBJ1-2
v_call: TRBV12-5
d_call: TRBD1
clone_size: -

cdr3_nt: TGTGCCAGCAGCCCGGGACTAGCGGGAGTCAACGAGCAGTACTTC
cdr3_aa: CASSPGLAGVNEQYF
j_call: TRBJ2-7
v_call: TRBV7-3
d_call: TRBD2
clone_size: -

cdr3_nt: TGTGCCAGCAGCCCCCGACTAGCGGGAGGGCCCTTCTACGAGCAGTACTTC
cdr3_aa: CASSPRLAGGPFYEQYF
j_call: TRBJ2-7
v_call: TRBV7-2
d_call: TRBD2
clone_size: -

cdr3_nt: TGTGCCAGCAGTTACGGCGGGAGTATGGAGACCCAGTACTTC
cdr3_aa: CASSYGGSMETQYF
j_call: TRBJ2-5
v_call: TRBV6-5
d_call: TRBD2
clone_size: -

cdr3_nt: TGTGCCAGCAGCTTCCCCAACGCGCCCCAAGAGACCCAGTACTTC
cdr3_aa: CASSFPNAPQETQYF
j_call: TRBJ2-5
v_call: TRBV5-4
d_call: -
clone_size: once

cdr3_nt: TGCGCCAGCAGCCGATTGGGGACCCCGGGCACCCAGTACTTC
cdr3_aa: CASSRLGTPGTQYF
j_call: TRBJ2-5
v_call: TRBV5-1
d_call: -
clone_size: -

cdr3_nt: TGTGCCAGCAGCCCAGGGACTAGAGGGCAAGAGACCCAGTACTTC
cdr3_aa: CASSPGTRGQETQYF
j_call: TRBJ2-5
v_call: TRBV5-6
d_call: TRBD2
clone_size: few

cdr3_nt: TGTGCCAGCAGTGAAACCTTGGGACCTAGGGACACTGAAGCTTTCTTT
cdr3_aa: CASSETLGPRDTEAFF
j_call: TRBJ1-1
v_call: TRBV25-1
d_call: -
clone_size: -

cdr3_nt: TGTGCCAGCCCTACTAGGGCCGGGACAGGGGGTTTCTACGAGCAGTACTTC
cdr3_aa: CASPTRAGTGGFYEQYF
j_call: TRBJ2-7
v_call: TRBV7-4
d_call: TRBD1
clone_size: -

cdr3_nt: TGTGCCAGCACCTCCGGGACAGCAAATGAAAAACTGTTTTTT
cdr3_aa: CASTSGTANEKLFF
j_call: TRBJ1-4
v_call: TRBV2
d_call: TRBD1
clone_size: -

cdr3_nt: TGTGCCAACTCCCGGGACAGGGGACAAGAGACCCAGTACTTC
cdr3_aa: CANSRDRGQETQYF
j_call: TRBJ2-5
v_call: TRBV2
d_call: TRBD1
clone_size: -

cdr3_nt: TGTGCCAGCAGTCTAACTCTCTACGAGCAGTACTTC
cdr3_aa: CASSLTLYEQYF
j_call: TRBJ2-7
v_call: TRBV28
d_call: -
clone_size: -

cdr3_nt: TGCAGCGTTGTAGGACTAGCGGGAGGGTTATACGAGCAGTACTTC
cdr3_aa: CSVVGLAGGLYEQYF
j_call: TRBJ2-7
v_call: TRBV29-1
d_call: TRBD2
clone_size: -

cdr3_nt: TGCGCCAGCACTGTGGAAAAGAACGGGGAGCTGTTTTTT
cdr3_aa: CASTVEKNGELFF
j_call: TRBJ2-2
v_call: TRBV5-1
d_call: -
clone_size: -

cdr3_nt: TGTGCCAGCTCAGGGACAGGGTCGTACAATGAGCAGTTCTTC
cdr3_aa: CASSGTGSYNEQFF
j_call: TRBJ2-1
v_call: TRBV18
d_call: TRBD1
clone_size: many

cdr3_nt: TGTGCCAGCAGTTTCGCGGGGATGAACACTGAAGCTTTCTTT
cdr3_aa: CASSFAGMNTEAFF
j_call: TRBJ1-1
v_call: TRBV28
d_call: -
clone_size: few

cdr3_nt: TGTGCCAGTAGTATCTACAGATGGAGCTCCTACGAGCAGTACTTC
cdr3_aa: CASSIYRWSSYEQYF
j_call: TRBJ2-7
v_call: TRBV19
d_call: -
clone_size: -

cdr3_nt: TGTGCCATCCCCGGGACTCCCGGCACAGATACGCAGTATTTT
cdr3_aa: CAIPGTPGTDTQYF
j_call: TRBJ2-3
v_call: TRBV28
d_call: -
clone_size: -

cdr3_nt: TGTGCCAGCAGCTTAGGGCGGGCAGTTCACCGAAACACCATATATTTT
cdr3_aa: CASSLGRAVHRNTIYF
j_call: TRBJ1-3
v_call: TRBV7-9
d_call: -
clone_size: -

cdr3_nt: TGTGCCAGCAGGGCGACAGGCCTGGGCAATCAGCCCCAGCATTTT
cdr3_aa: CASRATGLGNQPQHF
j_call: TRBJ1-5
v_call: TRBV7-9
d_call: -
clone_size: few

cdr3_nt: TGTGCCACCAGCGAGACAGGGACCTATGGCTACACCTTC
cdr3_aa: CATSETGTYGYTF
j_call: TRBJ1-2
v_call: TRBV27
d_call: TRBD1
clone_size: -

cdr3_nt: TGTGCCAGTAGTATTTTCGGGACTGAAGCTTTCTTT
cdr3_aa: CASSIFGTEAFF
j_call: TRBJ1-1
v_call: TRBV19
d_call: -
clone_size: -

cdr3_nt: TGTGCCAGCAGCTCGCAGACAGGGAAATCCTACGAGCAGTACTTC
cdr3_aa: CASSSQTGKSYEQYF
j_call: TRBJ2-7
v_call: TRBV5-4
d_call: TRBD1
clone_size: -

cdr3_nt: TGTGCCAGCAGTGAAAGTGGCAGAATCCCCGGGGAGCTGTTTTTT
cdr3_aa: CASSESGRIPGELFF
j_call: TRBJ2-2
v_call: TRBV2
d_call: -
clone_size: -

cdr3_nt: TGCGCCAGCAGCTTCCCGACTGGGGGTGGTGAGCAGTACTTC
cdr3_aa: CASSFPTGGGEQYF
j_call: TRBJ2-7
v_call: TRBV5-1
d_call: -
clone_size: -

cdr3_nt: TGTGCCAGCAGCCCACTAGCCCCTGGTGATACGCAGTATTTT
cdr3_aa: CASSPLAPGDTQYF
j_call: TRBJ2-3
v_call: TRBV3-1/TRBV3-2
d_call: -
clone_size: -

cdr3_nt: TGTGCCACCAGCAGTTCGGGTGGCGGGGAGCTGTTTTTT
cdr3_aa: CATSSSGGGELFF
j_call: TRBJ2-2
v_call: TRBV15
d_call: -
clone_size: -

cdr3_nt: TGTGCCAGCAGCGTAGTTTCGAGGGGGCAGTACTTC
cdr3_aa: CASSVVSRGQYF
j_call: TRBJ2-7
v_call: TRBV9
d_call: -
clone_size: -

cdr3_nt: TGCGCCAGCAGCCCCGCCGGGGGGTACTCCTACGAGCAGTACTTC
cdr3_aa: CASSPAGGYSYEQYF
j_call: TRBJ2-7
v_call: TRBV5-1
d_call: TRBD2
clone_size: -

cdr3_nt: TGTGCCAGTATTCCGACAGGGGCTAGCAGGCAGCCCCAGCATTTT
cdr3_aa: CASIPTGASRQPQHF
j_call: TRBJ1-5
v_call: TRBV19
d_call: TRBD1
clone_size: -

cdr3_nt: TGTGCCAGCAGTTACTCGGTGTCGGATACGCAGTATTTT
cdr3_aa: CASSYSVSDTQYF
j_call: TRBJ2-3
v_call: TRBV6-2/TRBV6-3
d_call: -
clone_size: -

cdr3_nt: TGTGCCAGCAGCTCCCTTTCCACAGATACGCAGTATTTT
cdr3_aa: CASSSLSTDTQYF
j_call: TRBJ2-3
v_call: TRBV6-2/TRBV6-3
d_call: -
clone_size: -

cdr3_nt: TGCGCCAGCAGCTCCGCGGGAGGGTGGGAGACCCAGTACTTC
cdr3_aa: CASSSAGGWETQYF
j_call: TRBJ2-5
v_call: TRBV5-1
d_call: TRBD2
clone_size: -